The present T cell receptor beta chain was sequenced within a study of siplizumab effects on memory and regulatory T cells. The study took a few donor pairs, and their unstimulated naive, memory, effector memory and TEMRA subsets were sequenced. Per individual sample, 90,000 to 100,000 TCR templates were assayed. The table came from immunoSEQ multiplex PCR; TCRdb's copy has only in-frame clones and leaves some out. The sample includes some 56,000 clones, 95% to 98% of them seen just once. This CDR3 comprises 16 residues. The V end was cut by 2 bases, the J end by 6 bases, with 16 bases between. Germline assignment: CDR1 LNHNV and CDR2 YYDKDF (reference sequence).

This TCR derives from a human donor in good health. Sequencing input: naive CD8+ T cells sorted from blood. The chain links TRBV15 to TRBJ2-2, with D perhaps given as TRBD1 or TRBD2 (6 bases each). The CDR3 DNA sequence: TGTGCCACCAGCAGAATACCGGGGGCTTCTTCCGGGGAGCTGTTTTTT. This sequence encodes CATSRIPGASSGELFF.